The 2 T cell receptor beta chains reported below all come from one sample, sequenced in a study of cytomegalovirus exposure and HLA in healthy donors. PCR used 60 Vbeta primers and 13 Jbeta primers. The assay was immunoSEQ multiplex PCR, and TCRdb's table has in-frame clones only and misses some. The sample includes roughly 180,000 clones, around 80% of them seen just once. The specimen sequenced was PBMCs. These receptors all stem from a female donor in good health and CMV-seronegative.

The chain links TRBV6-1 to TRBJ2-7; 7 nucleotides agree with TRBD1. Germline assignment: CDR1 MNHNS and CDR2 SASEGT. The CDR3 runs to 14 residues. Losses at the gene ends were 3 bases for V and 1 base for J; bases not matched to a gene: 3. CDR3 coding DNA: TGTGCCAGCAGTGACCGGGACAGTTCCTACGAGCAGTACTTC. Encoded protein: CASSDRDSSYEQYF.

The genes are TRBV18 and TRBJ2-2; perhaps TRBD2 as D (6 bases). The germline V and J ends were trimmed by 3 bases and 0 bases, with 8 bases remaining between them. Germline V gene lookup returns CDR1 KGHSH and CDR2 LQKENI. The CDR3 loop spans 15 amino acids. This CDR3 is CASSPGGTNTGELFF. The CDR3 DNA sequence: TGTGCCAGCTCACCGGGCGGGACGAACACCGGGGAGCTGTTTTTT.